This TCR beta chain was sequenced for a study of response to subunit inactivated influenza vaccine. TCRdb reprocessed the RT-PCR reads via MiXCR and lists one record per CDR3 protein. This table has about 190,000 distinct CDR3 sequences, around 14% appearing once. The sample holds many counts of this clonotype. This receptor was obtained from a man aged 50 or older who received an inactivated influenza vaccine. The specimen was CD8+ T cells sorted from PBMCs, collected more than 4 days after vaccination.

The CDR3 loop reads CASSQGVGAYEQYF. The DNA for the CDR3 is TGCGCCAGCAGCCAAGGTGTAGGGGCCTACGAGCAGTACTTC. The V call is TRBV4-3, the J call TRBJ2-7, with D tentatively TRBD1 (5 bases). Between the trimmed V and J ends, which lost 1 base and 2 bases, there was a span of 9 bases. Germline CDR1 LGHNA, CDR2 YSLEER. The CDR3 extends over 14 amino acids.